Below, 2 T cell receptor beta chains from the same sample are listed, as sequenced in a study of shared clonotypes between healthy human individuals (dated by TCRdb to the early 2020s). Libraries were made using the immunoSEQ multiplex PCR assay. In its TCRdb copy, this immuneACCESS table keeps in-frame sequences only and misses some clones. Where compared with another copy, unresolved V genes explain less than half of these, and the others have no known cause. For this sample the table gives hundreds of thousands of clones, of which approximately 95% were detected only once. The ten largest clonotypes hold over 0.1% of the sample. For the CD8 naive samples, CD45RO-negative cells were positively selected for CCR7, yielding a CD45RA+CCR7+ population from which TemRA cells were excluded. Sample: naive CD8+ T cells sorted from blood. According to the study, the label for this sample's cell subset or site signals: CD45RA+CCR7+. These receptor sequences come from a woman aged 30 to 39 in good health.

This chain uses TRBV29-1 with TRBJ2-1; 9 bases line up with TRBD2. Germline V CDR1 and CDR2: SQVTM, ANQGSEA. After removal of 6 bases from V and 4 bases from J, the junction contained 4 bases not matched to a gene. This CDR3 contains 13 residues. CDR3 loop: CSVPSGVYNEQFF. CDR3 nucleotide sequence: TGCAGCGTACCTAGCGGGGTTTACAATGAGCAGTTCTTC.

The CDR3 here is CASSGRYSYEQYF. Here the CDR3 DNA reads TGTGCCAGCAGTGGACGCTACTCCTACGAGCAGTACTTC. The J gene is TRBJ2-7, the V gene TRBV2; no clear D. Trimming took off 4 bases at V and 0 bases at J, with 7 bases between the two ends. The CDR3 is 13 amino acids. CDR1 SNHLY and CDR2 FYNNEI come from the germline V gene. The entire variable domain, with the rest obtained from reference TRBV2 and TRBJ2-7, is as follows: EPEVTQTPSHQVTQMGQEVILRCVPISNHLYFYWYRQILGQKVEFLVSFYNNEISEKSEIFDDQFSVERPDGSNFTLKIRSTKLEDSAMYFCASSGRYSYEQYFGPGTRLTVT.